A selection of T cell receptor beta chains follows, all from one sample in a study of T and B cells in COVID-19 patients. TCRdb redid the calling of the multiplex PCR reads with MiXCR, one entry per CDR3 protein. The sample lists 17,000 or so distinct CDR3 sequences, around a third occurring once. The sequenced material came from blood. These TCRs come from a human donor with active COVID-19. Each CDR3 is given with its conserved first and last residue. D genes are given only for firm matches. Expanded clones are given a class, and other clones once, few, many or no size at all.

abundance	v_gene	j_gene	d_gene	CDR3aa	CDR3nt
medium-sized	TRBV29-1	TRBJ1-4	TRBD1	CSVRDRGEKLFF	TGCAGCGTGCGGGACAGAGGTGAAAAACTGTTTTTT
medium-sized	TRBV29-1	TRBJ1-1	NA	CSVDQGWNTEAFF	TGCAGCGTTGACCAGGGCTGGAACACTGAAGCTTTCTTT
many	TRBV27	TRBJ2-7	TRBD1	CASSSAWDSYEQYF	TGTGCCAGCAGTTCCGCTTGGGACAGCTACGAGCAGTACTTC
once	TRBV7-9	TRBJ2-7	TRBD1	CASSSGTGIDEQYF	TGTGCCAGCAGCTCAGGGACAGGGATTGACGAGCAGTACTTC
NA	TRBV6-2/TRBV6-3	TRBJ2-7	NA	CASSSRHLLNEQYF	TGTGCCAGCAGCTCGAGACACTTGTTAAACGAGCAGTACTTC
many	TRBV18	TRBJ2-7	NA	CASSPDSRSYEQYF	TGTGCCAGCTCACCTGACAGCCGTTCCTACGAGCAGTACTTC
NA	TRBV18	TRBJ1-1	NA	CASSPPGSGGMNTEAFF	TGTGCCAGCTCACCACCAGGCTCGGGAGGAATGAACACTGAAGCTTTCTTT
NA	TRBV14	TRBJ2-1	NA	CASSQELGRYNEQFF	TGTGCCAGCAGCCAAGAGTTGGGGCGGTACAATGAGCAGTTCTTC
medium-sized	TRBV19	TRBJ2-1	TRBD2	CASRSSGGAGNEQFF	TGTGCCAGCCGTTCTAGCGGGGGGGCGGGGAATGAGCAGTTCTTC
medium-sized	TRBV19	TRBJ2-3	TRBD2	CASSIDLAGGQDTQYF	TGTGCCAGTAGTATAGATCTAGCGGGGGGGCAAGATACGCAGTATTTT
NA	TRBV21-1	TRBJ2-7	NA	CASFTYEQYF	TGTGCCAGCTTCACCTACGAGCAGTACTTC
NA	TRBV7-2	TRBJ2-1	TRBD1	CASSLGGTGGSEQFF	TGTGCCAGCAGCTTAGGGGGGACAGGGGGCAGTGAGCAGTTCTTC
few	TRBV12-3/TRBV12-4	TRBJ2-3	NA	CATLVGGGSGLSTDTQYF	TGTGCCACCCTCGTGGGGGGAGGTTCGGGACTTAGCACAGATACGCAGTATTTT
few	TRBV18	TRBJ2-7	TRBD1	CASSPLPGGIYEQYF	TGTGCCAGCTCACCCCTTCCAGGGGGCATCTACGAGCAGTACTTC
NA	TRBV20-1	TRBJ2-7	NA	CSAREGVGSSYEQYF	TGCAGTGCTAGAGAAGGTGTAGGGAGCTCCTACGAGCAGTACTTC
once	TRBV28	TRBJ2-6	NA	CASSRPSGANVLTF	TGTGCCAGCAGTCGACCCTCTGGGGCCAACGTCCTGACTTTC
few	TRBV19	TRBJ1-1	NA	CASGRGVAEAFF	TGTGCCAGCGGCCGCGGGGTCGCTGAAGCTTTCTTT
NA	TRBV19	TRBJ1-2	NA	CASSIGDSPNFYGYTF	TGTGCCAGTAGTATAGGCGACAGTCCAAATTTCTATGGCTACACCTTC
NA	TRBV18	TRBJ1-5	NA	CASSPRDLGSQPQHF	TGTGCCAGCTCGCCCCGGGACCTAGGTTCTCAGCCCCAGCATTTT
NA	TRBV19	TRBJ1-2	NA	CASSIQIAYGYTF	TGTGCCAGTAGTATCCAAATAGCCTATGGCTACACCTTC
few	TRBV19	TRBJ1-2	NA	CASSIRGSYDGYTF	TGTGCCAGTAGTATCCGGGGAAGTTACGATGGCTACACCTTC
NA	TRBV14	TRBJ1-5	NA	CASSQGEQPQHF	TGTGCCAGCAGCCAAGGGGAACAGCCCCAGCATTTT
medium-sized	TRBV29-1	TRBJ2-1	TRBD1	CSVAGGQGFMNEQFF	TGCAGCGTTGCCGGGGGACAGGGCTTTATGAATGAGCAGTTCTTC